This entry lists 30 T cell receptor beta chains sequenced from one sample in a study of regulatory T cells in long-lasting Graves disease. Time point denoted: newly diagnosed GD, antithyroid drugs for less than 3 months. RNA from PBMCs was the source of the TCR library. Arm-PCR of CDR3 regions and iRepertoire HTBI primers were the basis on which TCR beta libraries were built. TCRdb independently ran MiXCR on the multiplex PCR reads; one entry per CDR3 protein. The table lists roughly 510,000 distinct CDR3 sequences, roughly a sixth of them singletons. The data also belong to a second study, concerning T cells in Graves' hyperthyroidism and ophthalmopathy.

The sample in question was peripheral blood mononuclear cells (PBMCs), obtained at new diagnosis, from a patient treated with antithyroid drugs. These receptors came from a man between 18 and 29 years old with Graves disease.

V is TRBV6-2 or TRBV6-3 and J is TRBJ1-2; D gene ambiguous. From germline, CDR1 is MNHEY and CDR2 SVGEGT. Trimming pared 5 bases from V and 5 bases from J, leaving 21 bases between. The CDR3 totals 16 residues. The CDR3 reads CASSTPRVSRTYGYTF. The CDR3 DNA reads TGTGCCAGCAGTACCCCTCGGGTCTCCAGGACTTATGGCTACACCTTC.

The CDR3 region has the DNA TGTGCCAGCAGTTTTCGGGGGGCAAACAACGAGCAGTACTTC. Protein sequence: CASSFRGANNEQYF. V gene TRBV12-3 or TRBV12-4 combines with J gene TRBJ2-7; a possible D gene is TRBD2 (7 bases). The CDR3 is 14 residues long. V was pared by 3 bases and J by 5 bases, with 14 bases between.

V is TRBV29-1 and J is TRBJ2-3; D may be TRBD1 or TRBD2 (7 bases each). The ends were cut back, 0 bases at V and 1 base at J, with 14 bases in the middle. CDR3 length: 16 residues. Per germline, CDR1 SQVTM and CDR2 ANQGSEA. The CDR3 DNA reads as TGCAGCGTTGAAGACCCAGGGGGGGCTCGCACAGATACGCAGTATTTT. As protein: CSVEDPGGARTDTQYF.

In its sample, this clonotype was seen a few times. The rearrangement links TRBV9 to TRBJ2-1; either TRBD1 or TRBD2 may fit D (5 bases each). Per germline, CDR1 SGDLS and CDR2 YYNGEE. This CDR3 is built from 15 residues. Trimming took 0 bases from V and 8 from J, leaving 15 bases between them. The CDR3 DNA reads TGTGCCAGCAGCGTAGAGGGGACGCACACGGATGAGCAGTTCTTC. It is translated as CASSVEGTHTDEQFF.

This clonotype occurred once. V and J are TRBV5-4 and TRBJ2-5; 9 positions match TRBD2. From germline, CDR1 is SGHNT and CDR2 YYREEE (reference sequence). The CDR3 sequence is 16 residues long. Trimming took 0 bases from V and 4 from J; bases not matched to a gene: 7. Here the CDR3 DNA reads TGTGCCAGCAGCTTGGCTGTGCGGGGGGGGGGAGAGACCCAGTACTTC. Amino acid sequence: CASSLAVRGGGETQYF. The whole variable domain, remainder taken from reference TRBV5-4 and TRBJ2-5, is ETGVTQSPTHLIKTRGQQVTLRCSSQSGHNTVSWYQQALGQGPQFIFQYYREEENGRGNFPPRFSGLQFPNYSSELNVNALELDDSALYLCASSLAVRGGGETQYFGPGTRLLVL.

This clonotype was detected only a few times. CDR3 amino acids: CASSRLQSYEQYF. DNA of the CDR3: TGTGCCAGCAGTAGGTTACAGTCCTACGAGCAGTACTTC. The chain joins TRBV28 to TRBJ2-7, with D unresolved. The CDR3 length is 13 residues. CDR1 is MDHEN, CDR2 SYDVKM, per germline. The V gene lost 5 bases and the J gene lost 1 base, with 9 bases spanning the gap.

This clonotype was picked up many times. The chain uses TRBV7-9 and TRBJ2-1; tentatively, D is TRBD1 (5 bases). V was shortened by 3 bases and J by 7 bases, with 10 bases between the two germline ends. The CDR3 consists of 13 residues. CDR1 SEHNR and CDR2 FQNEAQ come from the germline V gene (reference sequence). Here the CDR3 reads CASSFSGLNEQFF. Written as DNA, the CDR3 is TGTGCCAGCAGCTTTTCAGGGCTTAATGAGCAGTTCTTC.

This clonotype has ten or more counts. This chain joins TRBV30 and TRBJ2-5; 10 bases align to TRBD2. Germline assignment: CDR1 GTSNPN and CDR2 SVGIG (reference sequence). Trimming cost V 4 bases and J 5 bases; bases outside gene matches: 13. The CDR3 runs 16 residues. This chain's CDR3 is CAWTRWSGRGVETQYF. DNA of the CDR3: TGTGCCTGGACTCGGTGGAGCGGGAGGGGAGTTGAGACCCAGTACTTC.

This clonotype was seen ten or more times. The genes are TRBV20-1 and TRBJ2-3; TRBD2 agrees at 8 bases. With 0 bases clipped from V and 0 bases from J, the junction kept 8 bases outside the gene matches. CDR3 length: 17 residues. CDR1 DFQATT and CDR2 SNEGSKA come from the germline V gene (reference sequence). The chain's CDR3 is CSARDRKLAESTDTQYF. The CDR3 DNA reads as TGCAGTGCTAGAGATAGAAAACTAGCGGAAAGCACAGATACGCAGTATTTT.

Turning to this clonotype: A single base separates this from a much larger clone, so it may be a read error. This chain links TRBV6-5 with TRBJ2-7; 9 bases agree with TRBD1. This CDR3 region has 19 residues. The germline V gene has CDR1 MNHEY and CDR2 SVGAGI. The CDR3 is CAGSYQGPGQGWSVYEQYF. CDR3 DNA: TGTGCCGGCAGTTACCAGGGTCCGGGACAGGGATGGAGTGTGTACGAGCAGTACTTC.

V is TRBV9 and J is TRBJ2-7; 8 bases line up with TRBD1. With 3 bases clipped from V and 0 bases from J, the junction kept 5 bases outside the gene matches. CDR1 and CDR2 (germline): SGDLS, YYNGEE. There are 15 residues in the CDR3. CDR3 bases: TGTGCCAGCAGCGCAGGGGGCACACACTCCTACGAGCAGTACTTC. Translated: CASSAGGTHSYEQYF. Using reference TRBV9 and TRBJ2-7 for the parts outside the CDR3, the full variable domain is DSGVTQTPKHLITATGQRVTLRCSPRSGDLSVYWYQQSLDQGLQFLIQYYNGEERAKGNILERFSAQQFPDLHSELNLSSLELGDSALYFCASSAGGTHSYEQYFGPGTRLTVT.

This clonotype was observed a few times. V is TRBV28 and J is TRBJ1-5; a weak D match, TRBD1 (5 bases). CDR3 size: 14 residues. The germline V gene has CDR1 MDHEN and CDR2 SYDVKM. The V gene lost 5 bases and the J gene lost 3 bases, with 11 bases spanning the gap. The CDR3 coding sequence is TGTGCCAGCAGTCGACAGCCCCACAATCAGCCCCAGCATTTT. Translating gives CASSRQPHNQPQHF.

Many counts were recorded for this clonotype. The V call is TRBV7-9, the J call TRBJ2-3; D remains ambiguous. V lost 3 bases to trimming and J lost 0 bases, with 10 bases between them. The CDR3 covers 15 residues. The germline gives CDR1 SEHNR, CDR2 FQNEAQ (reference sequence). CDR3: CASSFLDRSTDTQYF. CDR3 sequence (DNA): TGTGCCAGCAGCTTTCTCGATCGGAGCACAGATACGCAGTATTTT.

This clonotype was counted a few times. The chain combines TRBV28 with TRBJ2-6; 9 positions match TRBD1. Germline-derived CDR1 and CDR2 are MDHEN and SYDVKM. This CDR3 has 19 residues. Trimming removed 2 bases from V and 0 bases from J; junction bases left unmatched: 8. The CDR3 loop is CASSLRGQGLTSGANVLTF. Here the CDR3 DNA reads TGTGCCAGCAGTTTAAGGGGACAGGGTTTAACCTCTGGGGCCAACGTCCTGACTTTC.

In its sample, this clonotype was seen a few times. The V and J genes are TRBV28 and TRBJ2-6, with 9 positions matching TRBD2. Germline CDR1 reads MDHEN; CDR2 reads SYDVKM. V dropped 8 bases and J dropped 2; count of bases not matched to a gene: 7. The CDR3 runs 16 residues. This CDR3 is CASGIAGATGANVLTF. In DNA, the CDR3 is TGTGCCAGCGGCATAGCGGGAGCAACTGGGGCCAACGTCCTGACTTTC. Full variable domain (remainder filled in from reference TRBV28 and TRBJ2-6): DVKVTQSSRYLVKRTGEKVFLECVQDMDHENMFWYRQDPGLGLRLIYFSYDVKMKEKGDIPEGYSVSREKKERFSLILESASTNQTSMYLCASGIAGATGANVLTFGAGSRLTVL.

Written as DNA, the CDR3 is TGTGCCAGCAGCCCCCGGGACTATGCTTTCTACGAGCAGTACTTC. Protein product: CASSPRDYAFYEQYF. The V and J genes are TRBV9 and TRBJ2-7; 7 positions match TRBD2. The trim removed 4 bases at V and 3 bases at J, leaving 10 bases unmatched. This CDR3 has 15 amino acids. Germline V lookup: CDR1 SGDLS, CDR2 YYNGEE.

The sample holds a few counts of this clonotype. V gene TRBV12-5 combines with J gene TRBJ2-2; 9 positions agree with TRBD1. The length of the CDR3 is 15 residues. With 6 bases clipped from V and 7 bases from J, the junction kept 9 bases outside the gene matches. The germline V gene has CDR1 LGHNT and CDR2 FRNRAP. As DNA, the CDR3 is TGTGCTAGTGGCCCGGGACAGGGTCAAATCGGGGAGCTGTTTTTT. Translated, it gives CASGPGQGQIGELFF.

This clonotype was observed many times. The chain joins TRBV20-1 to TRBJ1-2; D uncertain. The germline V and J ends were trimmed by 4 bases and 4 bases, with 25 bases remaining between them. Looked up from germline, CDR1 is DFQATT and CDR2 is SNEGSKA (reference sequence). The CDR3 covers 17 residues. CDR3 bases: TGCAGTGCTACCCGCCTTTCAACCGGGCTTCGGGGCTATGGCTACACCTTC. This gives the protein CSATRLSTGLRGYGYTF.

This clonotype occurred a few times. The junction does not match germline at one end; this may be a read error. This rearrangement joins TRBV12-3 or TRBV12-4 to TRBJ2-1, with a tentative D call TRBD2 (5 bases). This CDR3 contains 15 residues. CDR3 nucleotide sequence: TGTGCCAGCAGTTCACTCCCTCCCGGGAACAATAAGCAGTTCTTC. Translated, it gives CASSSLPPGNNKQFF.

This clonotype has just a few counts. The rearrangement links TRBV7-8 to TRBJ2-7, with unresolved D. The CDR3 has 14 amino acids. Germline loops: CDR1 SGHVS, CDR2 FQNEAQ. The germline V and J ends were trimmed by 1 base and 1 base, with 8 bases remaining between them. CDR3 nucleotide sequence: TGTGCCAGCAGCTTAGTCCCGGATTCCTACGAGCAGTACTTC. Translating gives CASSLVPDSYEQYF.

About this clonotype itself: Since a much larger clone is just one base distant, this may be a read error. This chain uses TRBV20-1 with TRBJ2-7, with a possible D match to TRBD2 (5 bases). There are 14 residues in the CDR3. The V gene's germline CDR1 is DFQATT and CDR2 SNEGSKA (reference sequence). In DNA form, the CDR3 reads TGCAGTGCAATCGGGGTCCCCAGATCCTACGAGCATTACTTC. This translates into CSAIGVPRSYEHYF.

This clonotype was seen repeatedly, ten times or more. V gene TRBV12-3 or TRBV12-4 combines with J gene TRBJ2-2, with D perhaps TRBD1 or TRBD2 (5 bases each). Deletions cut 3 bases from V and 6 bases from J, with 14 bases between. The CDR3 has 15 residues. CDR3 loop: CASSFWTGTAGELFF. CDR3 coding DNA: TGTGCCAGCAGTTTTTGGACCGGGACGGCCGGGGAGCTGTTTTTT.

The chain's CDR3 is CASRISREGQGQPQHF. The CDR3 nucleotides read TGTGCCAGCAGAATTTCTCGGGAGGGTCAGGGTCAGCCCCAGCATTTT. This sequence joins TRBV6-2 or TRBV6-3 and TRBJ1-5; tentative D call: TRBD1 (5 bases). Germline V lookup: CDR1 MNHEY, CDR2 SVGEGT. The CDR3 is made up of 16 amino acids. With 6 bases removed from V and 6 bases from J, the gap between germline ends came to 21 bases.

This clonotype was observed a handful of times. This chain links TRBV2 with TRBJ2-7; TRBD2 agrees at 13 bases. Germline V gene sequence: CDR1 SNHLY, CDR2 FYNNEI. The CDR3 contains 14 residues. Trimming took 10 bases from V and 7 from J; bases not matched to a gene: 10. CDR3 nucleotide sequence: TGTGCCATTCTCCTCGTGGGACTAGCGGGAGAGCAGTACTTC. Amino acid sequence: CAILLVGLAGEQYF.

J is TRBJ1-5 and V is TRBV7-8; 7 bases line up with TRBD1. The V and J ends lost 5 bases and 6 bases, in that order; junction bases with no gene match: 10. The CDR3 totals 15 residues. Germline CDR1 and CDR2: SGHVS and FQNEAQ. Written as DNA, the CDR3 is TGTGCCAGCAGCCCTACAGGGGAATTCTTTCAGCCCCAGCATTTT. This sequence encodes CASSPTGEFFQPQHF. Based on the CDR3 plus reference TRBV7-8 and TRBJ1-5, the full variable domain is GAGVSQSPRYKVAKRGQDVALRCDPISGHVSLFWYQQALGQGPEFLTYFQNEAQLDKSGLPSDRFFAERPEGSVSTLKIQRTQQEDSAVYLCASSPTGEFFQPQHFGDGTRLSIL.

This clonotype was detected ten times or more. The rearrangement uses TRBV2 and TRBJ1-1; D not resolved. The CDR3 spans 14 residues. Trimming cost V 4 bases and J 2 bases, with 11 bases left between them. Germline loops: CDR1 SNHLY, CDR2 FYNNEI. DNA of the CDR3: TGTGCCAGCAGTGGACTAGACACTAACACTGAAGCTTTCTTT. It encodes CASSGLDTNTEAFF.

This clonotype has only a few counts. V gene TRBV29-1 combines with J gene TRBJ2-2; 9 bases are a match to TRBD1. The CDR3 is made up of 13 amino acids. CDR1 and CDR2 from the germline V gene are SQVTM and ANQGSEA. Trimming removed 7 bases from V and 2 bases from J; junction bases left unmatched: 2. Here the CDR3 reads CSGGQGNTGELFF. CDR3 in DNA: TGCAGCGGGGGACAGGGTAACACCGGGGAGCTGTTTTTT.

The chain links TRBV15 to TRBJ2-1; TRBD1 might be the D (5 bases). CDR1 is LNHNV and CDR2 is YYDKDF in the germline V gene (reference sequence). The length of the CDR3 is 14 residues. V lost 5 bases to trimming and J lost 5 bases, with 13 bases between them. The CDR3 loop reads CATSARQRNNEQFF. DNA for the CDR3: TGTGCCACCAGCGCCAGACAGAGAAACAATGAGCAGTTCTTC.

In its sample, this clonotype was seen many times. The rearrangement uses TRBV12-3 or TRBV12-4 and TRBJ2-1; D unresolved. Trimming left V 5 bases short and J 0 bases short, with 17 bases between. This CDR3 region has 17 residues. The CDR3 here is CASSEPRPPSSYNEQFF. The CDR3 bases are TGTGCCAGCAGTGAGCCGCGGCCCCCTAGCTCCTACAATGAGCAGTTCTTC.

On this clonotype itself: An end of the junction differs from the germline gene, which may be a read error. The genes are TRBV9 and TRBJ2-7, with a possible D match to TRBD2 (6 bases). The CDR3 spans 14 residues. Germline lookup yields CDR1 SGDLS and CDR2 YYNGEE. The CDR3 coding sequence is TGTGCCGGCAGCGTCGGGACTCCGGCTAACGAGCAGTACTTC. It specifies CAGSVGTPANEQYF.